The present entry profiles one T cell receptor beta chain with its context. The antigen is undetermined. The primer mix had 60 Vbeta and 13 Jbeta primers. Method: immunoSEQ multiplex PCR; TCRdb's copy keeps in-frame clones and lacks some. The sample lists approximately 100,000 clones, about 79% seen once, with approximately 2.5% in the top ten. Trimming took 4 bases from V and 7 from J; bases not matched to a gene: 3. In germline, CDR1 is SGHTA, CDR2 FQGTGA. The CDR3 runs to 12 residues. The data were obtained in a study of cytomegalovirus exposure and HLA in healthy donors. For the study at large: Of the donors genotyped, about 410 in all, 80% to 85% fell in the Caucasian-associated ancestry cluster.

Study-level findings and limits: CMV antigen specificity was confirmed in vitro for a few CMV-associated chains. Later on, analysis showed that most CMV-associated TCR beta chains appeared to be HLA-restricted. High specificity and sensitivity for cytomegalovirus status were reported for the classifier.

This TCR derives from a man between 45 and 60 years old in good health and CMV-seropositive. The chain combines TRBV7-3 with TRBJ1-1; 7 bases agree with TRBD1. Sequencing was carried out using PBMCs. CDR3 DNA sequence: TGTGCCAGCAGCTCGGCAGGGGGTGAAGCTTTCTTT. Its protein product is CASSSAGGEAFF.